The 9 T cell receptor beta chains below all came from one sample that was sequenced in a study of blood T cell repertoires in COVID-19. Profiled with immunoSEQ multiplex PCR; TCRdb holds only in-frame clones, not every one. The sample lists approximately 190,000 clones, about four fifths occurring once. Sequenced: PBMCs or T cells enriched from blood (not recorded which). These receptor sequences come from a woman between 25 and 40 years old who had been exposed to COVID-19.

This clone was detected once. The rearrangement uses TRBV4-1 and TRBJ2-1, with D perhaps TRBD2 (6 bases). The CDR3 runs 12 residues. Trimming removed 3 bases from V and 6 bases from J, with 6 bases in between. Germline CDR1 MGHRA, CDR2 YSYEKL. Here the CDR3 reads CASSQGGNEQFF. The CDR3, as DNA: TGCGCCAGCAGCCAGGGGGGCAATGAGCAGTTCTTC.

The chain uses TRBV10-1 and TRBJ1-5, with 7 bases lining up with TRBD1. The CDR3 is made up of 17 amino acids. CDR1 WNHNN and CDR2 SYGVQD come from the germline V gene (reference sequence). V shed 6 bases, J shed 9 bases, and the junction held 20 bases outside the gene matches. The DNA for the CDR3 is TGCGCCAGCAGCGTACAGGGGACTGGGCGTGAGGGGGGGCCCCAGCATTTT. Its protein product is CASSVQGTGREGGPQHF.

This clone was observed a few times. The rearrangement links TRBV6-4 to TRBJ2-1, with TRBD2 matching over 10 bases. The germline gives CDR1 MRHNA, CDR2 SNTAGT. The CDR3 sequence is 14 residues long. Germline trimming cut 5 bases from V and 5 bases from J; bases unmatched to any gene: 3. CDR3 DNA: TGTGCCAGCAGTCTAGCGGGGGAGAACAATGAGCAGTTCTTC. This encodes CASSLAGENNEQFF.

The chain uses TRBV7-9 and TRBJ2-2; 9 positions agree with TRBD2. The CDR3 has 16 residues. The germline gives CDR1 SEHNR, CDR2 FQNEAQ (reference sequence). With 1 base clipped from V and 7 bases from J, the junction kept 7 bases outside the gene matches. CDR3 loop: CASSLGLAVPHGELFF. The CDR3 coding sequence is TGTGCCAGCAGCTTAGGACTAGCGGTTCCCCACGGGGAGCTGTTTTTT. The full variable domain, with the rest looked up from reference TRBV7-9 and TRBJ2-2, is DTGVSQNPRHKITKRGQNVTFRCDPISEHNRLYWYRQTLGQGPEFLTYFQNEAQLEKSRLLSDRFSAERPKGSFSTLEIQRTEQGDSAMYLCASSLGLAVPHGELFFGEGSRLTVL.

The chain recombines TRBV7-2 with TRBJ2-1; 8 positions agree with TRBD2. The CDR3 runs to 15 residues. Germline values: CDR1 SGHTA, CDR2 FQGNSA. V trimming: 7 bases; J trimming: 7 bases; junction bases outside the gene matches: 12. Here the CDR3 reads CASTLGLVRMNEQFF. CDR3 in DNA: TGTGCCAGCACCTTGGGACTAGTCCGCATGAATGAGCAGTTCTTC.

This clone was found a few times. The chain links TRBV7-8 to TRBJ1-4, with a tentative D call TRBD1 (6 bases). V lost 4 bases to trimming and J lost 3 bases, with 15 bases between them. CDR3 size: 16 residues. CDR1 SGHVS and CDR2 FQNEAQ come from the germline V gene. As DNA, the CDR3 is TGTGCCAGCAGCTCCCCCGAGGGGGGGCCTAATGAAAAACTGTTTTTT. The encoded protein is CASSSPEGGPNEKLFF.

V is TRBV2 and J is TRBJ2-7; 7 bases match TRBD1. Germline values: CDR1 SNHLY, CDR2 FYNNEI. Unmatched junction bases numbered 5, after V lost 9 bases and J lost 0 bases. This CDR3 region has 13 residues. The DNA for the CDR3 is TGTGCCAGAGCCGGGACAGACTCCTACGAGCAGTACTTC. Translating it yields CARAGTDSYEQYF.

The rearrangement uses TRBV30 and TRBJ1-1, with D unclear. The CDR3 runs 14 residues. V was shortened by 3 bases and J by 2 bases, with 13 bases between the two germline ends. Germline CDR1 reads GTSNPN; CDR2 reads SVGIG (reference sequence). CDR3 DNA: TGTGCCTGGAGCGTCGGGTCCTTCAACACTGAAGCTTTCTTT. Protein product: CAWSVGSFNTEAFF.

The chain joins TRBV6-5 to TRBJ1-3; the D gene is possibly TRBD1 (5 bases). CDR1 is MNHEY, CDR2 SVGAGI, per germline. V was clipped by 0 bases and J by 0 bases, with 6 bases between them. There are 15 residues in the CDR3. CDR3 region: CASSYSGGSGNTIYF. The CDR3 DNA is TGTGCCAGCAGTTACTCCGGGGGCTCTGGAAACACCATATATTTT.